A single TCR beta chain is shown here with its context. V shed 2 bases, J shed 2 bases, and the junction held 15 bases outside the gene matches. The germline CDR1 and CDR2 sequences are GTSNPN and SVGIG (reference sequence). The CDR3 totals 18 residues. The sample belongs to a study of graft-versus-host responses after intestinal transplantation. Study-wide context: Every transplant recipient was induced with anti-thymocyte globulin, then maintained on tacrolimus and steroids for two to three years.

The researchers put approximately 200,000 CFSE-labeled responder cells into plates with approximately 200,000 irradiated, violet-dye-labeled stimulator cells. Sequencing used immunoSEQ multiplex PCR; TCRdb keeps in-frame clones, though not all of them. The table has roughly 20,000 clones, 38% seen once; the top ten hold about 0.95%. Study observations and caveats: Early post-transplant HvG declines showed an association with peak circulating GvH clone levels. Analysis identified GvH clones in recipient marrow, with some appearing first in ileum or blood.

The sample was alloreactive CD4+ T cells from a mixed lymphocyte reaction culture, taken before intestinal transplant. The subset: CFSE-low proliferating T cells sorted from approximately 6-day pre-transplant mixed lymphocyte reaction (GvH or HvG direction). The rearrangement links TRBV30 to TRBJ2-5, with TRBD2 matching over 9 bases. The receptor comes from a human patient who received an intestinal transplant. CDR3: CAWSIGLTAGGPQETQYF. In DNA, the CDR3 is TGTGCCTGGAGTATAGGTTTAACAGCGGGGGGACCTCAAGAGACCCAGTACTTC.